This T cell receptor (beta chain) came from a study of shared clonotypes between healthy human individuals. To note about this clone: No antigen is known for it.

Assay: immunoSEQ multiplex PCR; the TCRdb copy retains only in-frame clones and omits some. In the table there are about 1,800,000 clones, roughly 94% of which are singletons. Overall study results and limits: Generation of non-shared clonotypes was less probable than generation of clonotypes shared by all four donors. Investigators expected sequencing depth to affect clonotype sharing among donors.

V lost 2 bases, J lost 2 bases, and 5 bases stayed unmatched. Germline CDR1 and CDR2: ENHRY and SYGVKD. The CDR3 is 15 residues long. Naive-designated CD8 cells lacked CD45RO, were positively enriched for CCR7, and omitted terminally differentiated effector memory CD45RA+ cells. Each of the donors was a healthy adult who was HIV-negative and had not had a recent acute infection or vaccination. The TCR originated in a young man in good health. The chain has TRBV10-3 and TRBJ2-7, with 8 bases matching TRBD2. The sample comprised naive CD8+ T cells sorted from blood. CDR3 sequence (DNA): TGTGCCATCAGTGAGGTAGCGGGGATGCCCTACGAGCAGTACTTC. Translated, it gives CAISEVAGMPYEQYF.